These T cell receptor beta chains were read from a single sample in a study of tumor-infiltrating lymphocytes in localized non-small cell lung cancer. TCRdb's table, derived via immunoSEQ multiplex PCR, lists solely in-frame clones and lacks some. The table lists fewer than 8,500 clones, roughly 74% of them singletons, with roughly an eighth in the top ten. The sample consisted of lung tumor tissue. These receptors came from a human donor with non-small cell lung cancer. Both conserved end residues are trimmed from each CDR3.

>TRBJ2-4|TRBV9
ASSPWTSGPGGNIQY
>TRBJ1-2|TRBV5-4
ASSGRGNAANYGYT
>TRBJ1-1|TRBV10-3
AISESPGNTEAF
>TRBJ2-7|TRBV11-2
ASSFREAHHEQY
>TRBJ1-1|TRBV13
ASSFEGSMNTEAF
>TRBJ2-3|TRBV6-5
ASSRTGSTDTQY
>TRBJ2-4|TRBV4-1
ASSQRAANIQY
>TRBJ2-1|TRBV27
ASQTWLVGAYNEQF
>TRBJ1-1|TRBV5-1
ASSVSQGGEAF
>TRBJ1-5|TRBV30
AWSRGTGQRPQH
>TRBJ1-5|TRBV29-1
SVVGGAGQPQH
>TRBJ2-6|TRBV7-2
ASSPRGRLGGANVLT
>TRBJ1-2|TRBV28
ASSLSGSGYT
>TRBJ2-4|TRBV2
ASSDAGGGVQY
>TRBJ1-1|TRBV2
ASTGNRDTEAF
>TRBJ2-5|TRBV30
AWSAGQGSVQY
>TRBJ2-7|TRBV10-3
ATPGRPHEQY
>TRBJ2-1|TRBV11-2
ASSLDGGGSNEQF
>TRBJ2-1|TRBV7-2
ASTPRSSGGAGEQF
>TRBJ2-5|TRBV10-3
AISEGSGGSGETQY
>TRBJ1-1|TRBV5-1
ASSLAPGLNTEAF
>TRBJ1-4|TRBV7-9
ASSPPGQRFEKLF
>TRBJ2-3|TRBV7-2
ASSLQGTAQY
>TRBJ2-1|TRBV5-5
ASSLAYNNEQF
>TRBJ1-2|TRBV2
ASTRDINYYGYT
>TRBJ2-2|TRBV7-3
ASSSAWGGELF
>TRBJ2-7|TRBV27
ASSPSDGGYEQY
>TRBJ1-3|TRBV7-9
ASSLGQFISGNTIY
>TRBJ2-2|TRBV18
ASSPSITGFTGELF
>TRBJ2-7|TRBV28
ASSSKDYEQY
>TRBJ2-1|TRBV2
ASTSGTSLTYNEQF
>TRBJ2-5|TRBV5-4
ASSLGGRSEETQY
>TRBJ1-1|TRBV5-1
ASSLAQSHTEAF
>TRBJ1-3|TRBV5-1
ASSLGVVGNTIY
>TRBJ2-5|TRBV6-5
ASSYGTRETQY
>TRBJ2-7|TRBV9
ASSPRLISHEQY
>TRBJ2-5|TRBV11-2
ASSLVRGETQY
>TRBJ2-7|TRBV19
ASSPLGGSYEQY
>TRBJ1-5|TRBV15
ATSRKGSGNQPQH
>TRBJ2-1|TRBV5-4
ASSLGGGKVNEQF
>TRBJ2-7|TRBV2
ASKEDSTYEQY
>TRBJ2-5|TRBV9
ASSLPSGRKGETQY
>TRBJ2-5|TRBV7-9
ASSPGTSGDQETQY
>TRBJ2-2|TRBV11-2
ASSIIGRGPGELF
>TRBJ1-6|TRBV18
ASSPGTGRAPLH
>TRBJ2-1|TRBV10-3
AIRGKPGSIGNGDEQF
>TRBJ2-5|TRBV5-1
ASRTTGTGGGTQY
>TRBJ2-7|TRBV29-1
SVEGDYSYEQY
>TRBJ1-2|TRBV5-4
ASSPGGYTNYGYT